The sample holds a few counts of the clone carrying this T cell receptor (beta chain). Its antigen remains unknown. Overall study findings and caveats: Tumor Treg TCRs overlapped most with tumor naive CD4+ cells. In terms of TCR gene usage, tumor memory CD4+ T cells clustered together with blood and lymph node memory CD4+ cells, as well as with lymph node naive CD4+ cells.

The germline CDR1 and CDR2 sequences are SGHRS and YFSETQ. The CDR3 length is 15 residues. Trimming removed 3 bases from V and 5 bases from J; junction bases left unmatched: 9. After constant-region reverse-primer amplification, full-length variable regions underwent semi-nested PCR with Nested Universal Primer A. TCRdb used MiXCR to reprocess the 5' RACE reads, holding one entry per CDR3 protein. This sample carries over 50,000 distinct CDR3 sequences, approximately 23% of them seen once, and the ten largest clones take 3% to 4%. CD25-based Treg depletion was applied to purified naive CD4+ T cells. This chain links TRBV5-1 with TRBJ2-7; 9 bases fit TRBD1. This clonotype was sampled from a female donor with breast cancer. The sequenced material came from tumor-infiltrating naive CD4+ T cells sorted from the breast tumor. Noted subset: naive CD4+ T cells, CD4+CD45RA+CD25-. The CDR3 DNA reads TGCGCCAGCAGCTCGGGACAGGGCACCTTCGACGAGCAGTACTTC. This translates into CASSSGQGTFDEQYF.